These 2 T cell receptor beta chains share one sample of origin, sequenced in a study of T cell responses to AZD1222 COVID-19 vaccine. Profiled with immunoSEQ multiplex PCR; TCRdb holds only in-frame clones, not every one. The sample includes roughly 200,000 clones, 85% to 95% of them seen just once. Sequenced here: peripheral blood, sampled 28 days after the second dose of the MenACWY control vaccine. These receptors all stem from an adult who received the MenACWY meningococcal vaccine as a control.

The rearrangement uses TRBV28 and TRBJ1-2, with D possibly matching TRBD1 (5 bases). V was pared by 4 bases and J by 4 bases, with 13 bases between. Germline V CDR1 and CDR2: MDHEN, SYDVKM. There are 14 residues in the CDR3. CDR3 loop: CASSSDGTSYGYTF. As DNA, the CDR3 is TGTGCCAGCAGTTCAGACGGGACGTCCTATGGCTACACCTTC.

The chain is built from TRBV7-2 and TRBJ2-2; D call uncertain. This CDR3 has 13 residues. Germline V CDR1 and CDR2: SGHTA, FQGNSA. The ends were cut back, 7 bases at V and 2 bases at J, with 8 bases in the middle. DNA of the CDR3: TGTGCCAGCACACGTAAAAACACCGGGGAGCTGTTTTTT. It translates to CASTRKNTGELFF.